The clone carrying this T cell receptor (beta chain) occurred many times. Its antigen is undetermined. This entry belongs to a study of T cells after yellow fever vaccination. Study-level results: Compared with primary, the secondary response was weaker and peaked at day 5, not 15.

The junction had 7 bases not matched to a gene; V was cut back by 4 bases and J by 4 bases. This CDR3 contains 16 residues. The germline CDR1 and CDR2 sequences are MNHEY and SVGAGI. TCRdb passed the 5' RACE reads through MiXCR, listing each CDR3 protein once. The repertoire holds 90,000 to 150,000 distinct CDR3 sequences, about 7.2% seen once, with around 2.6% in the top ten. The receptor comes from a man aged 18 to 29 who received the YFV17D yellow fever vaccine. The V gene is TRBV6-5, the J gene TRBJ2-1, with TRBD1 matching over 10 bases. The specimen comprised CD4+ T cells sorted from PBMCs, sampled about 41 days after the first yellow fever vaccination. The CDR3 DNA is TGTGCCAGCAGTTCCACGACAGGGGGCTTGTACAATGAGCAGTTCTTC. Protein product: CASSSTTGGLYNEQFF.